A single TCR beta chain is shown here with its context. Its antigen is currently unknown. The library targeted TCRbeta and was prepared with unique molecular identifiers. TCRdb used MiXCR to reprocess the PCR reads, holding one entry per CDR3 protein. The table records a few hundred thousand distinct CDR3 sequences, over 25% of them present only once. The CDR3 covers 14 residues. Trimming pared 4 bases from V and 0 bases from J, leaving 10 bases between. CDR1 and CDR2 (germline): SGHRS, YFSETQ. This entry comes from a study of T-cell reconstitution after alpha-beta-depleted transplantation in children. Study findings and constraints: Approximately two months post-transplant, alpha-beta T cells reportedly originated from several hundred expanded graft clones. The study traced high day-60 TCRbeta diversity in some patients to surviving recipient T cells and thymic progenitors. Diversity and T-cell counts at one year after transplant derived mostly from new T cells.

The V and J genes are TRBV5-1 and TRBJ1-2; D may be TRBD1 (5 bases). The sequence came from a boy younger than two with Wiskott-Aldrich syndrome, due to receive a stem cell transplant. The input for sequencing was PBMCs, taken before TCRalphabeta/CD19-depleted stem cell transplant. The CDR3: CASSRDGANYGYTF. CDR3 nucleotide sequence: TGCGCCAGCAGCAGGGACGGAGCTAACTATGGCTACACCTTC.